This TCR beta chain was recorded in a study of blood T cell repertoires in COVID-19. The overall study: Some COVID-19 samples were acute and others convalescent; all came from the United States, Italy and Spain. Nucleic acid was either cDNA or gDNA, and it came from T cells, B-cell-depleted T cells, or PBMCs.

V was shortened by 4 bases and J by 2 bases, with 14 bases between the two germline ends. CDR3 length: 15 amino acids. CDR1 and CDR2 from the germline V gene are SGHKS and YYEKEE (reference sequence). In the original processing: The assay estimated nucleated cells by amplifying reference gene primers. Profiling relied on immunoSEQ multiplex PCR, and the TCRdb table lists in-frame clones only, not all of them. V and J calls and clone size are given by that table; D and trimming were obtained from the DNA. The table shows about 250,000 clones, with more than 70% occurring only once. V and J are TRBV5-5 and TRBJ2-3, with D possibly TRBD2 on 6 matching bases. The origin of this receptor is an elderly man with acute or convalescent COVID-19. The sequenced material came from peripheral blood. CDR3 protein: CASSLRGQDTDTQYF. The CDR3 DNA is TGTGCCAGCAGCCTGCGGGGCCAGGACACAGATACGCAGTATTTT.